Listed below are T cell receptor beta chains from one sample, sequenced in a study of blood T cell repertoires in COVID-19. TCRdb's table, derived via immunoSEQ multiplex PCR, lists solely in-frame clones and lacks some. The profile shows over 20,000 clones, roughly 90% of them singletons. Sequences were obtained from peripheral blood. Every receptor here comes from a human donor in a cohort sampled during active COVID-19. The CDR3 runs from the conserved cysteine through the conserved F or W. D genes are given only for firm matches. Clone size appears in some rows only: once, few, many, or a class for an expanded clone.

J	D	size	V	CDR3	DNA
TRBJ1-2	NA	NA	TRBV19	CASSIFGGSYGYTF	TGTGCCAGTAGTATCTTTGGAGGAAGCTATGGCTACACCTTC
TRBJ2-7	TRBD2	NA	TRBV7-2	CASRRTSGAYEQYF	TGTGCCAGCAGGCGGACTAGCGGAGCCTACGAGCAGTACTTC
TRBJ2-7	NA	NA	TRBV5-1	CASSLDRDEQYF	TGCGCCAGCAGCTTGGATCGCGACGAGCAGTACTTC
TRBJ1-1	TRBD1	NA	TRBV19	CAVRTGMNTEAFF	TGTGCCGTACGGACAGGAATGAACACTGAAGCTTTCTTT
TRBJ2-3	TRBD1	NA	TRBV19	CASRRPDRADTQYF	TGTGCCAGTAGACGACCCGACAGGGCCGATACGCAGTATTTT
TRBJ1-4	TRBD1	NA	TRBV23-1	CASTRSQGDANEKLFF	TGCGCCAGCACCCGAAGCCAGGGGGACGCTAATGAAAAACTGTTTTTT
TRBJ2-7	TRBD1	NA	TRBV11-3	CASSSGDRTYEQYF	TGTGCCAGCAGCTCAGGGGACAGAACCTACGAGCAGTACTTC
TRBJ1-6	NA	NA	TRBV7-9	CASSLVQGSSPLHF	TGTGCCAGCAGCTTAGTCCAGGGCAGCTCACCCCTCCACTTT
TRBJ2-7	NA	NA	TRBV28	CASSWDTAYEQYF	TGTGCCAGCAGTTGGGACACAGCCTACGAGCAGTACTTC
TRBJ2-5	TRBD1	NA	TRBV7-9	CASPPGDRQETQYF	TGTGCCAGCCCCCCAGGGGACAGACAAGAGACCCAGTACTTC
TRBJ2-6	NA	NA	TRBV19	CASSRQVSGANVLTF	TGTGCCAGTAGTCGGCAGGTCTCTGGGGCCAACGTCCTGACTTTC
TRBJ2-7	TRBD1	NA	TRBV11-2	CASSLSTGYEQYF	TGTGCCAGCAGCTTGTCGACAGGGTACGAGCAGTACTTC
TRBJ2-1	TRBD1	few	TRBV18	CASSPLDRRNNEQFF	TGTGCCAGCTCACCACTGGACAGGAGAAACAATGAGCAGTTCTTC
TRBJ2-5	NA	once	TRBV2	CASEDSRETQYF	TGTGCCAGCGAGGATAGTAGGGAGACCCAGTACTTC
TRBJ2-5	NA	once	TRBV7-8	CASSSIRGTSRKETQYF	TGTGCCAGCAGCTCAATCAGGGGGACTAGTAGGAAAGAGACCCAGTACTTC